The next 3 T cell receptor beta chains were all read from a single sample in a study of Graves' ophthalmopathy and Graves' hyperthyroidism. RNA transcripts yielded amplified TCR beta CDR3 regions. RT-PCR with HTBI primers came first, then second-round multiplex PCR. TCRdb ran MiXCR on the multiplex PCR reads and lists one entry per CDR3 protein. The sample lists a few hundred thousand distinct CDR3 sequences; roughly a sixth were seen once. Sequenced sample: peripheral blood. The origin of the receptors is an adult woman with stable Graves' hyperthyroidism.

This clonotype was detected many times. The V call is TRBV5-1, the J call TRBJ2-7; 7 positions match TRBD1. The CDR3 runs 15 residues. With 4 bases clipped from V and 0 bases from J, the junction kept 7 bases outside the gene matches. Germline values: CDR1 SGHRS, CDR2 YFSETQ. The CDR3 reads CASSLGTAVSYEQYF. The CDR3 DNA reads TGCGCCAGCAGCCTCGGGACAGCGGTCTCCTACGAGCAGTACTTC.

This clonotype has ten or more counts. The V and J genes are TRBV5-1 and TRBJ1-1; 7 nucleotides agree with TRBD1. The ends lost 4 bases at V and 3 bases at J; junction bases unmatched: 6. Per germline, CDR1 SGHRS and CDR2 YFSETQ. The CDR3 runs to 14 residues. In DNA, the CDR3 is TGCGCCAGCAGCACGACAGGGTTGGACACTGAAGCTTTCTTT. Amino acid sequence: CASSTTGLDTEAFF.

The chain carries TRBV6-1 and TRBJ2-2, with TRBD1 matching 8 bases. The CDR3 sequence is 15 residues long. Germline assignment: CDR1 MNHNS and CDR2 SASEGT. J was trimmed by 5 bases and V by 5 bases; bases with no gene match: 7. In DNA, the CDR3 is TGTGCCAGCAGTAAACGGACAGGGATGACCGGGGAGCTGTTTTTT. This translates into CASSKRTGMTGELFF.